This TCR beta chain was profiled in a study of blood T cell repertoires in COVID-19. As for the study in general: PBMCs, B-cell-depleted T cells, or T cells provided the cDNA or gDNA that made up the material.

How the authors handled the data: The authors estimated nucleated cell counts from reference gene primer amplification. The protocol was immunoSEQ multiplex PCR, while the TCRdb copy is restricted to in-frame clones and leaves out a portion. The V and J calls and clone size come from that table; D and trimming were worked out from the DNA. The sample shows about 80,000 clones, roughly 91% of them seen only once. The sequencing sample was made of peripheral blood. This clonotype originated in a woman aged 50 to 60 in a cohort sampled during active COVID-19.

In DNA form, the CDR3 reads TGTGCCAGCAGTCAGGGGACTGAGCAGTTCTTC. Its translation is CASSQGTEQFF. The V and J genes are TRBV27 and TRBJ2-1; possible D gene TRBD1, 6 bases. The V and J ends lost 5 bases and 9 bases respectively, with 8 bases between them. The CDR3 is 11 residues long. Germline loops: CDR1 MNHEY, CDR2 SMNVEV (reference sequence).